This T cell receptor (beta chain) was identified during a study of a mutant IDH1 vaccine in newly diagnosed glioma. Overall study context: Patients had received radiotherapy, temozolomide, or both previously, most receiving both.

Libraries were prepared by immunoSEQ multiplex PCR; TCRdb keeps only in-frame clonotypes and omits some of them. The sample includes some 95,000 clones, around three quarters seen only once; the top ten take 6.5% to 9.5%. Noted time point: baseline, week 1 (first vaccination visit). Regarding treatment: pre-vaccination baseline after standard-of-care therapy. V was clipped by 4 bases and J by 4 bases; unmatched bases: 5. The CDR3 loop spans 14 amino acids. Germline CDR1 and CDR2: SGHNT and YYREEE (reference sequence). The chain employs TRBV5-4 and TRBJ2-1; 7 bases map to TRBD1. The specimen was PBMCs, collected from a glioma patient treated with radiotherapy, temozolomide or both. This clonotype originated in a man aged 35 to 55 with glioma. Written as DNA, the CDR3 is TGTGCCAGCAGCCCCGGGACAGTTTACAATGAGCAGTTCTTC. Protein sequence: CASSPGTVYNEQFF.